One sample yielded the 2 T cell receptor beta chains listed below, sequenced in a study of cytomegalovirus exposure and HLA in healthy donors. 13 Jbeta primers and 60 Vbeta primers were used for the PCR. Some clones are missing from TCRdb's copy, which holds only in-frame ones; the method was immunoSEQ multiplex PCR. The sample includes about 98,000 clones, 70% to 80% of them seen just once. Specimen: PBMCs. These receptors were taken from a man younger than 35 in good health and CMV-seropositive.

This clone appeared a single time. The J gene is TRBJ2-1, the V gene TRBV2; D may be TRBD1 (5 bases). Trimming pared 1 base from V and 4 bases from J, leaving 11 bases between. This CDR3 region has 15 residues. Germline V gene data show CDR1 as SNHLY and CDR2 as FYNNEI. CDR3 sequence (DNA): TGTGCCAGCAGTGAAGGGGGCGCAGATTACAATGAGCAGTTCTTC. Protein sequence: CASSEGGADYNEQFF.

V is TRBV6-1 and J is TRBJ1-5; no clear D. CDR1 is MNHNS and CDR2 is SASEGT in the germline V gene. V lost 8 bases to trimming and J lost 2 bases, with 16 bases between them. The CDR3 has 15 residues. CDR3 loop: CASQEHASGNQPQHF. Written as DNA, the CDR3 is TGTGCCAGCCAGGAACACGCCTCGGGCAATCAGCCCCAGCATTTT.